The T cell receptor (beta chain) under discussion was sequenced for a study of blood T cell repertoires in COVID-19. Across the whole study: COVID-19 samples, acute and convalescent, were from the United States, Italy and Spain. T cells, B-cell-depleted T cells, or PBMCs provided the cDNA or gDNA that served as material.

In the source study's methods: Reference gene primer amplification gave nucleated cell count estimates. Libraries were prepared by immunoSEQ multiplex PCR; TCRdb keeps only in-frame clonotypes and omits some of them. V and J calls and clone size follow that table, whereas D and trimming were derived from the DNA. The data show about 100,000 clones, roughly 88% seen once. Trimming shortened V by 3 bases and J by 4 bases, and 18 bases separated the two germline ends. The germline CDR1 and CDR2 sequences are SGHDN and FVKESK. The CDR3 loop spans 16 amino acids. The chain couples TRBV14 to TRBJ1-1; no clear D gene. This sequence was found in a human donor in a cohort sampled during active COVID-19. The sequenced sample consisted of peripheral blood. The CDR3 sequence is CASSQVKRTFLTEAFF. The CDR3 DNA is TGTGCCAGCAGCCAGGTAAAGCGGACTTTTCTCACTGAAGCTTTCTTT.